Listed below are T cell receptor beta chains from one sample, sequenced in a study of a mutant IDH1 vaccine in newly diagnosed glioma. Generated by immunoSEQ multiplex PCR, the TCRdb table keeps only in-frame clones and is missing some. The data contain over 25,000 clones, roughly three quarters of them singletons. The antigens these receptors bind are not known. The source material was PBMCs, sampled from a glioma patient whose treatment included an IDH1 peptide vaccine. The source is a woman aged 25 to 39 with glioma. Some clones in this sample may be carry-over from other donors' samples. CDR3s include the opening cysteine and the closing phenylalanine or tryptophan. D genes are given only for firm matches. Clone size is shown for a subset of rows, as once, few, many or a class of expanded clone.

cdr3_nt,cdr3_aa,clone_size,d_call,j_call,v_call
TGTGCCAGCAGCTTAATCGGAGGGCCAGCCCCGTCTCATGAGCAGTTCTTC,CASSLIGGPAPSHEQFF,.,.,TRBJ2-1,TRBV7-2
TGTGCCAGCAACCTCCCCCCCCTTAGGTTTCGGGTACGGGAGACCCAGTACTTC,CASNLPPLRFRVRETQYF,.,.,TRBJ2-5,TRBV2
TGCGCCAGCAGCTGGACGGACAATGAGCAGTTCTTC,CASSWTDNEQFF,.,.,TRBJ2-1,TRBV5-1
TGTGCCAGCAGATCCGACAGGGTTTTCTCTGAAGCTTTCTTT,CASRSDRVFSEAFF,.,TRBD1,TRBJ1-1,TRBV11-2
TGTGCCAGCAGCTTTGGAGGTGGGGGGGAGCAGCATTTT,CASSFGGGGEQHF,.,.,TRBJ1-5,TRBV5-5
TGTGCCACCAGCAGAGATCAGTACGGCGCCGGGGAGCTGTTTTTT,CATSRDQYGAGELFF,.,.,TRBJ2-2,TRBV15
TGTGCCTGGAGTGTAGGAGGGGTGGGGACTGAAGCTTTCTTT,CAWSVGGVGTEAFF,.,.,TRBJ1-1,TRBV30
TGCAGCGTTGTAGAGGAGCGGTCCCAGAGTTGGGAGCAGTACTTC,CSVVEERSQSWEQYF,.,.,TRBJ2-7,TRBV29-1
TGCAGCGATCACAGGGACGGAGCTTTCTTT,CSDHRDGAFF,.,.,TRBJ1-1,TRBV29-1
TGTGCCAGCAGCGAAGGCACTGAAGCTTTCTTT,CASSEGTEAFF,.,.,TRBJ1-1,TRBV2
TGTGCCAGCAGACCCACTGGACAGGGCTATGGCTACACCTTC,CASRPTGQGYGYTF,once,TRBD1,TRBJ1-2,TRBV6-5
TGTGCCAGCAGTGGGCAGGGGAGTAGGGGGACCAACGTCCTGACTTTC,CASSGQGSRGTNVLTF,.,.,TRBJ2-6,TRBV2
TGTGCCATCGGGACAGGGGGCAGGTACGAGCAGTACTTC,CAIGTGGRYEQYF,.,TRBD1,TRBJ2-7,TRBV10-3
TGTGCCTGGAGGTCCGGACAGGGGTTGGAGACCCAGTACTTC,CAWRSGQGLETQYF,.,TRBD1,TRBJ2-5,TRBV30
TGTGCCAGCAGCGTTAAGAGTCCCGATACGCAGTATTTT,CASSVKSPDTQYF,.,.,TRBJ2-3,TRBV5-4
TGTGCCAGCAGCCCAGGGACAGGGGGGAACACTGAAGCTTTCTTT,CASSPGTGGNTEAFF,.,TRBD1,TRBJ1-1,TRBV7-9
TGCACCAGCAGCCCCCAAGGAGCGGGACGAATCAGCACAGATACGCAGTATTTT,CTSSPQGAGRISTDTQYF,once,.,TRBJ2-3,TRBV1
TGTGCCAGCAGCCCCGGTCTAGCGGGATCCTACAATGAGCAGTTCTTC,CASSPGLAGSYNEQFF,.,TRBD2,TRBJ2-1,TRBV7-3
TGTGCCACCAGCAGAGCGGCGGGACACTTTGATAGGACTAATGAAAAACTGTTTTTT,CATSRAAGHFDRTNEKLFF,.,.,TRBJ1-4,TRBV15
TGTGCCAGCAAGCCCCGGTCCTTGAACACTGAAGCTTTCTTT,CASKPRSLNTEAFF,.,.,TRBJ1-1,TRBV2
TGTGCTAGTGGTTTGCCCTCGGAGGAGGGCTACACCTTC,CASGLPSEEGYTF,.,.,TRBJ1-2,TRBV12-5
TGCGCCAGCAGCTCTCCCCAGCGGGTAAAGACCCAGTACTTC,CASSSPQRVKTQYF,.,.,TRBJ2-5,TRBV5-1
TGCGCCAGCAACCCGGGCTCGGCGGGCTACGAGCAGTACTTC,CASNPGSAGYEQYF,few,.,TRBJ2-7,TRBV10-2
TGTGCCAGCAGCCCCGCCTGGAATGAGCAGTTCTTC,CASSPAWNEQFF,.,.,TRBJ2-1,TRBV6-5
TGTGCCAGCAGCGGCCTGGGGGAGGGGGGGACAGATACGCAGTATTTT,CASSGLGEGGTDTQYF,few,.,TRBJ2-3,TRBV9
TGTGCCAGCAGTGCCGACACCGGGGAGCTGTTTTTT,CASSADTGELFF,.,.,TRBJ2-2,TRBV2